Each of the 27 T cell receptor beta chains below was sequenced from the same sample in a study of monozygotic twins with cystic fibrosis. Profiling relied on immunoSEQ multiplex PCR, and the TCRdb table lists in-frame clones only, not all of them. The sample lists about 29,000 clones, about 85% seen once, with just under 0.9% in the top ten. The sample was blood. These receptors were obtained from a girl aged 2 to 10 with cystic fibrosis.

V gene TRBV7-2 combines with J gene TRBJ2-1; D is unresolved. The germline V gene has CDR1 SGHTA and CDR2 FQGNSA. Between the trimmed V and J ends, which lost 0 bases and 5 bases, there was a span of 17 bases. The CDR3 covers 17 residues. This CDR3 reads CASSLALRRKLDNEQFF. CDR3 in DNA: TGTGCCAGCAGCTTAGCGCTCAGGCGAAAGCTCGACAATGAGCAGTTCTTC.

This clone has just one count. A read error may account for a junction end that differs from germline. The CDR3 protein is CASSSQAGQGFQETQYF. The CDR3 DNA is TGTGCTAGCAGCTCCCAAGCGGGACAGGGATTCCAAGAGACCCAGTACTTC. This chain joins TRBV7-7 and TRBJ2-5; 9 nucleotides line up with TRBD1. This CDR3 comprises 17 residues. Germline V gene lookup returns CDR1 SSHAT and CDR2 FNYEAQ (reference sequence).

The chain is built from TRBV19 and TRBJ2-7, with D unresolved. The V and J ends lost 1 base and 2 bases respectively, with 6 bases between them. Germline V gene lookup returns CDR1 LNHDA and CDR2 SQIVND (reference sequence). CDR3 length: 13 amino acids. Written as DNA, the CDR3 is TGTGCCAGTAGTATAGGACAAGCCTACGAGCAGTACTTC. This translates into CASSIGQAYEQYF.

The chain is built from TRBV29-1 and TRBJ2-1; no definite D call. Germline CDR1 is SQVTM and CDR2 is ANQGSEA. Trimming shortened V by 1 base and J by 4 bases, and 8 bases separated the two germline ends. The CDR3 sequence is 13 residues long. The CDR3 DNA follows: TGCAGCGTTGAAGGTGGCAGGTACAATGAGCAGTTCTTC. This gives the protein CSVEGGRYNEQFF.

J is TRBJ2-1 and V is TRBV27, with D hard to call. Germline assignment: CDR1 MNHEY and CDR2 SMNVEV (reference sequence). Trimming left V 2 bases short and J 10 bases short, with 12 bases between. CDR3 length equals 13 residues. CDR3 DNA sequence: TGTGCCAGCAGTTTAGCGCCGACCCGCGAGCAGTTCTTC. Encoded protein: CASSLAPTREQFF.

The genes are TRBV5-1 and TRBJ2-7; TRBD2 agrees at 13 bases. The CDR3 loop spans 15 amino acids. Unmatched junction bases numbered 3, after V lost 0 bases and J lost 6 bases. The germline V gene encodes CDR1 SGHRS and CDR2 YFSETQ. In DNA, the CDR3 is TGCGCCAGCAGCTTGGGACTAGCGGGAGGAGGCGAGCAGTACTTC. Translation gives CASSLGLAGGGEQYF. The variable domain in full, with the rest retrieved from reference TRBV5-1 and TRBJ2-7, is KAGVTQTPRYLIKTRGQQVTLSCSPISGHRSVSWYQQTPGQGLQFLFEYFSETQRNKGNFPGRFSGRQFSNSRSEMNVSTLELGDSALYLCASSLGLAGGGEQYFGPGTRLTVT.

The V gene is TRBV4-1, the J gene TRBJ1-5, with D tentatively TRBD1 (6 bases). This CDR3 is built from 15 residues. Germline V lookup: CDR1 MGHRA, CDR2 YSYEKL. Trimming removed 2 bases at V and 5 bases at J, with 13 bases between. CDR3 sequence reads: CASSQPDRSDQPQHF. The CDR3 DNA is TGCGCCAGCAGCCAACCCGACAGGTCAGATCAGCCCCAGCATTTT.

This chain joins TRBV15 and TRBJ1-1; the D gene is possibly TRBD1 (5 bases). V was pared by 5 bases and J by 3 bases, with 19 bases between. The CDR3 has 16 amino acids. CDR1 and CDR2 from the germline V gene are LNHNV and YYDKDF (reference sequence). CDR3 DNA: TGTGCCACCAGCGTTAGCGGACGATGGGGGGACACTGAAGCTTTCTTT. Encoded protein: CATSVSGRWGDTEAFF. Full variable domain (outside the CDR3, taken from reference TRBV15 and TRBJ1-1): DAMVIQNPRYQVTQFGKPVTLSCSQTLNHNVMYWYQQKSSQAPKLLFHYYDKDFNNEADTPDNFQSRRPNTSFCFLDIRSPGLGDTAMYLCATSVSGRWGDTEAFFGQGTRLTVV.

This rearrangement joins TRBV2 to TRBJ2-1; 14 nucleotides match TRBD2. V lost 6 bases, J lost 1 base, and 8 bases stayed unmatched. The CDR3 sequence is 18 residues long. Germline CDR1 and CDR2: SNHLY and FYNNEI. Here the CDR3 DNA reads TGTGCCAGCAGGGGACTAGCGGGAGAGGAAAGGTCCTACAATGAGCAGTTCTTC. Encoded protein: CASRGLAGEERSYNEQFF.

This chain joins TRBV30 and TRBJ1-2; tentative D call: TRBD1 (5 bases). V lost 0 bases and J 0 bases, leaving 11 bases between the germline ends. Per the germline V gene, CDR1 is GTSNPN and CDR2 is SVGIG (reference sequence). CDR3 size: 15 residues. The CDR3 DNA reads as TGTGCCTGGAGTGTAAAAGGGGTCCCTAACTATGGCTACACCTTC. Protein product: CAWSVKGVPNYGYTF.

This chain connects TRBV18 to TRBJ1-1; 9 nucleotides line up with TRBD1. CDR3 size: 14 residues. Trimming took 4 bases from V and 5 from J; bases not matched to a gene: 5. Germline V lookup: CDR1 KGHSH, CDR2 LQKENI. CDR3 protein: CASSLQGAQTEAFF. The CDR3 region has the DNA TGTGCCAGCTCACTACAGGGGGCGCAAACTGAAGCTTTCTTT.

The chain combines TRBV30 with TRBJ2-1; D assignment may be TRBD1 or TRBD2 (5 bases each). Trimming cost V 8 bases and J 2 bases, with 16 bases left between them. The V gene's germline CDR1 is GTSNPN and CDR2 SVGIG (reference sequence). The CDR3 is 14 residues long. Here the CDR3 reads CAISSGTTYNEQFF. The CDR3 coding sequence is TGTGCCATTTCGTCCGGGACCACCTACAATGAGCAGTTCTTC.

DNA of the CDR3: TGTGCCAGCAGCGTATCTAGGAACGGCTACACCTTC. This sequence encodes CASSVSRNGYTF. The J gene is TRBJ1-2, the V gene TRBV9; D uncertain. The CDR3 is made up of 12 amino acids. Germline CDR1 SGDLS, CDR2 YYNGEE. Trimming removed 1 base from V and 8 bases from J, with 9 bases in between.

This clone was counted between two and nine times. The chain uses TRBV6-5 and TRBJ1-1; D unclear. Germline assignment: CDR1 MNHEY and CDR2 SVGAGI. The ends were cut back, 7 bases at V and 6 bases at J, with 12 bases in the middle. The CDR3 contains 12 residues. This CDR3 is CASKGTGSEAFF. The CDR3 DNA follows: TGTGCCAGCAAAGGAACGGGGTCTGAAGCTTTCTTT.

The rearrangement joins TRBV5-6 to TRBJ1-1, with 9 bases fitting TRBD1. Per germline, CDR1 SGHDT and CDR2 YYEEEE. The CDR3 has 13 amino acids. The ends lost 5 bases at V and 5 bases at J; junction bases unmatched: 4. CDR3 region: CASRGTGRTEAFF. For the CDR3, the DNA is TGTGCCAGCAGGGGGACAGGGAGGACTGAAGCTTTCTTT.

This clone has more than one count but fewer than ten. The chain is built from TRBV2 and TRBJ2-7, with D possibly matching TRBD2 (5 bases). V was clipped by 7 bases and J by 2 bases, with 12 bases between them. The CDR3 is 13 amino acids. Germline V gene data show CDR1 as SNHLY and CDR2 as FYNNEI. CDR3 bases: TGTGCCAGCACTGTCGGGAAGGCCTACGAGCAGTACTTC. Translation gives CASTVGKAYEQYF.

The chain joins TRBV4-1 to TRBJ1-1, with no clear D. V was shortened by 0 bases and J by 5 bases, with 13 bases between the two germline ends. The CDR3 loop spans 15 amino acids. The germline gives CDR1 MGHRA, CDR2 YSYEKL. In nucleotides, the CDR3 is TGCGCCAGCAGCCAAGAGCCCGTTTCCGGGACTGAAGCTTTCTTT. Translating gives CASSQEPVSGTEAFF.

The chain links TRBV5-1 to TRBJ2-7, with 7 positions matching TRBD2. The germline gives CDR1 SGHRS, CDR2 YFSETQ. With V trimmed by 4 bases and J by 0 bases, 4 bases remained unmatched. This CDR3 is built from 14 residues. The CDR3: CASSATSDSYEQYF. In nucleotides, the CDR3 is TGCGCCAGCAGCGCAACTAGCGACTCCTACGAGCAGTACTTC.

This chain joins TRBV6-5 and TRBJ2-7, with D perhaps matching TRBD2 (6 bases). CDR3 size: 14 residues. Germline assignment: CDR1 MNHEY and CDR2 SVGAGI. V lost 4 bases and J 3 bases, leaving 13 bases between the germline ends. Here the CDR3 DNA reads TGTGCCAGCAGTTTACGGGGGAGCATCTACGAGCAGTACTTC. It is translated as CASSLRGSIYEQYF.

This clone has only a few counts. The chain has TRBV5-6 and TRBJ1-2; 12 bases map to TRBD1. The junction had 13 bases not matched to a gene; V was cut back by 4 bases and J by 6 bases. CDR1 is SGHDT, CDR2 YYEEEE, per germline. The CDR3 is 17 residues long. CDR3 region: CASSDGTGTGGAHGYTF. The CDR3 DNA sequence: TGTGCCAGCAGCGACGGAACCGGGACAGGGGGCGCCCATGGCTACACCTTC.

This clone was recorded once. The CDR3 is CASSPTDSNNSPLHF. Written as DNA, the CDR3 is TGTGCCAGTAGTCCGACTGACAGTAATAATTCACCCCTCCACTTT. This sequence joins TRBV19 and TRBJ1-6, with TRBD1 as a possible D gene (5 bases). V dropped 5 bases and J dropped 5 bases, with 13 bases sitting between them. The CDR3 spans 15 residues. Germline values: CDR1 LNHDA, CDR2 SQIVND (reference sequence).

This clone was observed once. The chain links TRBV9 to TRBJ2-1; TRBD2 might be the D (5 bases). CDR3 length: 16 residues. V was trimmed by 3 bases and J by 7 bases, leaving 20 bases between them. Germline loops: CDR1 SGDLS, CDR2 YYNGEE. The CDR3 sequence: CASSASLGLGVNEQFF. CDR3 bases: TGTGCCAGCAGCGCCTCCTTGGGTCTCGGGGTGAATGAGCAGTTCTTC.

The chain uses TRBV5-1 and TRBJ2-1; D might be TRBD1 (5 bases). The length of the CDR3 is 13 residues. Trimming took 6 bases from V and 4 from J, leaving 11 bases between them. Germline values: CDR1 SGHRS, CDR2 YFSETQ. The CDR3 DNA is TGCGCCAGCACCCAGGACACATACAATGAGCAGTTCTTC. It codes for CASTQDTYNEQFF.

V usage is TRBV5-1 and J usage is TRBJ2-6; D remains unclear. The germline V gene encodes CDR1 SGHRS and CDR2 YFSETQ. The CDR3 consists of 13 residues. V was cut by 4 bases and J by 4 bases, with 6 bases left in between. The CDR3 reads CASSVQGANVLTF. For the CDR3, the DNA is TGCGCCAGCAGCGTACAGGGGGCCAACGTCCTGACTTTC.

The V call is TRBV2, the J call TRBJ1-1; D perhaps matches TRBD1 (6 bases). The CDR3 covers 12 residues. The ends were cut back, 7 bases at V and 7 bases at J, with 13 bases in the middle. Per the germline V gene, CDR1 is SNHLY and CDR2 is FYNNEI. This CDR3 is CASMWPDSEAFF. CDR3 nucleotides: TGTGCCAGCATGTGGCCGGACAGTGAAGCTTTCTTT. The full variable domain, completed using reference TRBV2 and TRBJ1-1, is EPEVTQTPSHQVTQMGQEVILRCVPISNHLYFYWYRQILGQKVEFLVSFYNNEISEKSEIFDDQFSVERPDGSNFTLKIRSTKLEDSAMYFCASMWPDSEAFFGQGTRLTVV.

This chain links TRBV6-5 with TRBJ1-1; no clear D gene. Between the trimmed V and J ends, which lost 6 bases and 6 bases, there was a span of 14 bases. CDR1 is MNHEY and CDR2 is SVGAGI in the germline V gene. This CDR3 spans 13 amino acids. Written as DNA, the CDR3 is TGTGCCAGCAGCCCGATGGGGTGGGCTGAAGCTTTCTTT. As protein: CASSPMGWAEAFF.

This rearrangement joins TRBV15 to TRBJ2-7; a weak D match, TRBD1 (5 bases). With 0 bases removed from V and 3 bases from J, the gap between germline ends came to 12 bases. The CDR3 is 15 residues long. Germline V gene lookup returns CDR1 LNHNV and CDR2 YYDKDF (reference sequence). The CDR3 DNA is TGTGCCACCAGCAGAGATGTAGACAGATTCTACGAGCAGTACTTC. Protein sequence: CATSRDVDRFYEQYF.